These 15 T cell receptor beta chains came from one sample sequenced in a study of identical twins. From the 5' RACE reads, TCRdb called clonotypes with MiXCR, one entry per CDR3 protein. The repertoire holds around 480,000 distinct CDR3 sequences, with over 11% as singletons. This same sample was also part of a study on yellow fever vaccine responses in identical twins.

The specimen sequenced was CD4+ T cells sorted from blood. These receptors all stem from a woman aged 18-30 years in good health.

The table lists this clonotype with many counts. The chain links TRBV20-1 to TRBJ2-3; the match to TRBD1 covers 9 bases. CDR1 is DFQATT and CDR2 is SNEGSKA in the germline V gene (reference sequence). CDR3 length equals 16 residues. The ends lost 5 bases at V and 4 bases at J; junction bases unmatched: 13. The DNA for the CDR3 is TGCAGTGCTGTCAATCCGAGGGACAGGGCTGCAGATACGCAGTATTTT. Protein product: CSAVNPRDRAADTQYF.

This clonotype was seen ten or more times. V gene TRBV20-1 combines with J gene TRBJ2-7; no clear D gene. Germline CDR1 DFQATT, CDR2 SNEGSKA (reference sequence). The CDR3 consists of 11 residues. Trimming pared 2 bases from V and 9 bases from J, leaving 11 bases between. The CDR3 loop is CSARLTSGQYF. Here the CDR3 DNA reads TGCAGTGCTAGACTTACCTCGGGGCAGTACTTC.

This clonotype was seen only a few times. CDR3 sequence reads: CASSLGKTSAAYEQYF. The CDR3 region has the DNA TGCGCCAGCAGCTTGGGTAAGACTAGCGCCGCCTACGAGCAGTACTTC. The chain carries TRBV5-1 and TRBJ2-7; 8 bases match TRBD2. With V trimmed by 0 bases and J by 2 bases, 7 bases remained unmatched. CDR3 length equals 16 residues. Germline assignment: CDR1 SGHRS and CDR2 YFSETQ.

The CDR3 nucleotides read TGTGCCAGTACTACCGGAGGTGGTGGGGCCAACGTCCTGACTTTC. The encoded protein is CASTTGGGGANVLTF. This chain connects TRBV6-1 to TRBJ2-6; D is perhaps TRBD2 (5 bases). The CDR3 has 15 amino acids. The germline CDR1 and CDR2 sequences are MNHNS and SASEGT. Trimming removed 9 bases from V and 3 bases from J, with 15 bases in between.

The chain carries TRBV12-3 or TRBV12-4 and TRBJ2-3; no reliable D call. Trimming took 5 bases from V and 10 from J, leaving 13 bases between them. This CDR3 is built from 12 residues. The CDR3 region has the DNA TGTGCCAGCAGTGCTGGGTGGGTGGCGCAGTATTTT. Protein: CASSAGWVAQYF.

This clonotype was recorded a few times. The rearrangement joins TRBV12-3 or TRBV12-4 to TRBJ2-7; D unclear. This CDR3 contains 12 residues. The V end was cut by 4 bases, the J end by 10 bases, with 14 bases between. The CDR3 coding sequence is TGTGCCAGCAGTTGGGTGAATGCGAATCAGTACTTC. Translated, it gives CASSWVNANQYF.

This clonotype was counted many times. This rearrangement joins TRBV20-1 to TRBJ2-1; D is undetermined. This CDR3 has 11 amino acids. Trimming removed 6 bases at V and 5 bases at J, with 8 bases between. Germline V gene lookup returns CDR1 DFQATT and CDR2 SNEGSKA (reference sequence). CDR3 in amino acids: CSALLDNEQFF. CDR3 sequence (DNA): TGCAGTGCGCTTCTTGACAATGAGCAGTTCTTC.

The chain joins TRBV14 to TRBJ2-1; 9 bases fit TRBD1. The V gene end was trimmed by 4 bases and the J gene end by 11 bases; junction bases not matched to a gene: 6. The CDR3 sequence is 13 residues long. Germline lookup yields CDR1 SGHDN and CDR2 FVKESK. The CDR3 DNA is TGTGCCAGCAGCCCTGGACAGGGGAATCAGCAGTTCTTC. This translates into CASSPGQGNQQFF. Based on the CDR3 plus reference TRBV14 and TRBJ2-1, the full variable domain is EAGVTQFPSHSVIEKGQTVTLRCDPISGHDNLYWYRRVMGKEIKFLLHFVKESKQDESGMPNNRFLAERTGGTYSTLKVQPAELEDSGVYFCASSPGQGNQQFFGPGTRLTVL.

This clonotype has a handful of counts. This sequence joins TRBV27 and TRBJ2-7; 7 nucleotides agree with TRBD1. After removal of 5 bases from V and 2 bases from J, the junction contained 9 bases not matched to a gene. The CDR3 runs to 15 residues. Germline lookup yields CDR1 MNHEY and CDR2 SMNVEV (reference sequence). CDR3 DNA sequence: TGTGCCAGCAGTATCCAGTCGACAGGGCCCTACGAGCAGTACTTC. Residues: CASSIQSTGPYEQYF.

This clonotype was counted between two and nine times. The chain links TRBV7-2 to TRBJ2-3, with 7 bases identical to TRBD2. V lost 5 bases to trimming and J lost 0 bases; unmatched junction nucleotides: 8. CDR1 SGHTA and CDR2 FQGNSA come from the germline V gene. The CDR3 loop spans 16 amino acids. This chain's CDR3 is CASSPLGGGSTDTQYF. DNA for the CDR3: TGTGCCAGCAGCCCCCTGGGGGGAGGGAGCACAGATACGCAGTATTTT.

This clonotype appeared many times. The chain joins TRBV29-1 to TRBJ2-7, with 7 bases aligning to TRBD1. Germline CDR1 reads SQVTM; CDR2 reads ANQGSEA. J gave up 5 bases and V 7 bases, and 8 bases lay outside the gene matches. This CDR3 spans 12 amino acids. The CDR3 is CSAEAGGDEQYF. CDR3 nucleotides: TGCAGCGCGGAAGCAGGGGGAGACGAGCAGTACTTC.

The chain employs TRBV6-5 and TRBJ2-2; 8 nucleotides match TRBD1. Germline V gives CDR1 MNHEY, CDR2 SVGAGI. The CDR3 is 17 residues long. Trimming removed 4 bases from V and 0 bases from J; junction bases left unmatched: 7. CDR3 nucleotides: TGTGCCAGCAGTTGGACCGCAGGGGGCGCGAACACCGGGGAGCTGTTTTTT. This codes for CASSWTAGGANTGELFF.

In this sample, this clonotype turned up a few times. The CDR3 sequence is CASSYSGQGEQYF. CDR3 in DNA: TGTGCCAGCAGTTACTCCGGACAGGGCGAGCAGTACTTC. The rearrangement links TRBV6-5 to TRBJ2-7; 8 nucleotides match TRBD1. The germline V gene encodes CDR1 MNHEY and CDR2 SVGAGI. CDR3 length equals 13 residues. Trimming cost V 0 bases and J 6 bases; bases outside gene matches: 1.

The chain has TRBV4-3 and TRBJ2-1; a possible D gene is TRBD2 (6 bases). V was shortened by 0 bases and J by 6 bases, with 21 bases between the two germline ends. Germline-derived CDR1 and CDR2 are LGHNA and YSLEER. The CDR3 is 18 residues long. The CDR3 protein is CASSQEPLTGVGSNEQFF. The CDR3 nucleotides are TGCGCCAGCAGCCAAGAGCCCCTTACGGGAGTAGGAAGCAATGAGCAGTTCTTC.

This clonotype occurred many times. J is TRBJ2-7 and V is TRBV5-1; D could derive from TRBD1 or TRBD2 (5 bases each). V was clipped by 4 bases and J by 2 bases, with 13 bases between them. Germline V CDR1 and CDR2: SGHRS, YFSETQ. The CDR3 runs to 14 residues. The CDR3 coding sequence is TGCGCCAGCAGCCCGACCGGGGCACCCTACGAGCAGTACTTC. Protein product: CASSPTGAPYEQYF. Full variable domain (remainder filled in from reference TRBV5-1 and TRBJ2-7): KAGVTQTPRYLIKTRGQQVTLSCSPISGHRSVSWYQQTPGQGLQFLFEYFSETQRNKGNFPGRFSGRQFSNSRSEMNVSTLELGDSALYLCASSPTGAPYEQYFGPGTRLTVT.